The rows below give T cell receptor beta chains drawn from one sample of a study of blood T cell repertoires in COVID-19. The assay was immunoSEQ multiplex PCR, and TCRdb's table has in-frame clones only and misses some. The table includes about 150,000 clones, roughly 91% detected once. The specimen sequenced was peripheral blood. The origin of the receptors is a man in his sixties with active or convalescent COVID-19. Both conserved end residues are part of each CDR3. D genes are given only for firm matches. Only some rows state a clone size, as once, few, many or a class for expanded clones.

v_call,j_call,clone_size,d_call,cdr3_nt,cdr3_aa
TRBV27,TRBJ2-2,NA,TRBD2,TGTGCCAGCAGTTCTAGCGGGTCGAACACCGGGGAGCTGTTTTTT,CASSSSGSNTGELFF
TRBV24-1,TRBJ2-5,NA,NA,TGTGCCACCAGTGATAGGGGATCAGAGACCCAGTACTTC,CATSDRGSETQYF
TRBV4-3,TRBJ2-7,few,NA,TGCGCCAGCAGCCAAGAACTTCGCTACTGGGCGGGGAACTACGAGCAGTACTTC,CASSQELRYWAGNYEQYF
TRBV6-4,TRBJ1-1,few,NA,TGTGCCATCCCGGGACTTAATAGAAGGTGGAACACTGAAGCTTTCTTT,CAIPGLNRRWNTEAFF
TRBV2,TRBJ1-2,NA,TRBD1,TGTGCCAGCATCCAACAGGGGGCGGGAGGCTACACCTTC,CASIQQGAGGYTF
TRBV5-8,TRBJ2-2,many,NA,TGTGCCAGCAGCGCGCGCGAGTTTGCCGGGGAGCTGTTTTTT,CASSAREFAGELFF
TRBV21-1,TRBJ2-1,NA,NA,TGTGCCAGCAGCAAAGTTAGGAGAAATGAGCAGTTCTTC,CASSKVRRNEQFF
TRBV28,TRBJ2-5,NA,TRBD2,TGTGCCAGCGCGACTAGCGGTGAGGGAGAGACCCAGTACTTC,CASATSGEGETQYF
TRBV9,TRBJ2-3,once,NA,TGTGCCAGCAGCGTACTCACAGATACGCAGTATTTT,CASSVLTDTQYF
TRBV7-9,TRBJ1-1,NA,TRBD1,TGTGCCAGCAGCTTCCCATTTGGTAAACAGGGGCCGAACACTGAAGCTTTCTTT,CASSFPFGKQGPNTEAFF
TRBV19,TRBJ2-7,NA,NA,TGTGCCAGTAGTATAGATTGGACTTACGAGCAGTACTTC,CASSIDWTYEQYF
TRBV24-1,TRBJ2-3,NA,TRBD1,TGTGCCACCAGTGATTGGCCACAGGGGGCCACAGATACGCAGTATTTT,CATSDWPQGATDTQYF
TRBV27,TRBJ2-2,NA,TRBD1,TGTGCCAGCAGTTTATCCCCGACAGGGGGCAGGACCGGGGAGCTGTTTTTT,CASSLSPTGGRTGELFF
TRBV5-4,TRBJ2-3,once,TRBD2,TGTGCCAGCAGCTTGGACGTAGCGGGGTCGAGCACAGATACGCAGTATTTT,CASSLDVAGSSTDTQYF
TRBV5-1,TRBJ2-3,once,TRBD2,TGCGCCAGCAGAGGGACTAGCGGCACAGATACGCAGTATTTT,CASRGTSGTDTQYF
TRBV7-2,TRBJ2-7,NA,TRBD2,TGTGCCAGCAGCTTGACTAGCGGGAGGCTCTACGAGCAGTACTTC,CASSLTSGRLYEQYF
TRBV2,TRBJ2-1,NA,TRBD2,TGTGCCAGCAGCGCCGGGACTAGCGGGATCAATGAGCAGTTCTTC,CASSAGTSGINEQFF
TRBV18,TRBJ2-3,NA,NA,TGTGCCAGCTCCACGCGGGCTAGCACAGATACGCAGTATTTT,CASSTRASTDTQYF
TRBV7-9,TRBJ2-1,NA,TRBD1,TGTGCCAGCAGCTCTTTCAGGGGGCTCTACAATGAGCAGTTCTTC,CASSSFRGLYNEQFF
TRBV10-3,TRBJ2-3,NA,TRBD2,TGTGCCTCCGGCCAAGCTAGCGGGATAGGAAGTTCAACAGATACGCAGTATTTT,CASGQASGIGSSTDTQYF
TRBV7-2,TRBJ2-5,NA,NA,TGTGCCAGCAGCTCCTTCACGGGACAACAAGAGACCCAGTACTTC,CASSSFTGQQETQYF
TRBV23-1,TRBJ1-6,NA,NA,TGCGCCAGCAGTCTACGCAGCTCCTATAATTCACCCCTCCACTTT,CASSLRSSYNSPLHF
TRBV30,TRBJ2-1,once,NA,TGTGCCTGGACGATCGGCGGCTTACTCTACAATGAGCAGTTCTTC,CAWTIGGLLYNEQFF